Reported below is one T cell receptor beta chain. The CDR3 runs to 14 residues. CDR1 and CDR2 from the germline V gene are SNHLY and FYNNEI. J gave up 10 bases and V 2 bases, and 8 bases lay outside the gene matches. The data were obtained in a study of blood T cell repertoires in COVID-19. In the original analysis: For nucleated cells, counts were estimated from reference gene primer amplification. Only in-frame clones appear in the TCRdb table, and some are missing; sequencing was by immunoSEQ multiplex PCR. V, J and clone size are those of that table, while D and trimming were read from the DNA. The sample includes under 250,000 clones, about four fifths of them seen just once.

Source material: peripheral blood. The V call is TRBV2, the J call TRBJ2-1; 7 bases are shared with TRBD1. The TCR comes from a middle-aged woman who had recovered from COVID-19. The CDR3 DNA follows: TGTGCCAGCAGTGAAAGTCGGGACAGTTCCGAGCAGTTCTTC. It specifies CASSESRDSSEQFF.